This is a list of T cell receptor beta chains from one sample in a study of blood T cell repertoires in COVID-19. Clones were read by immunoSEQ multiplex PCR, and TCRdb kept only the in-frame ones, dropping some. The table shows 180,000 or so clones, with more than 65% occurring only once. The sequenced sample was PBMCs or T cells enriched from blood (not recorded which). Receptors were obtained from a man over 45 who had recovered from COVID-19. The conserved cysteine and the conserved F or W are not part of the CDR3 here. The D gene is left open where the match is weak. The size entry is marked missing in some rows and otherwise reads once, few, many or a size class.

>once|TRBV6-5|TRBD1
ARTGNNYGYT
>once|TRBV7-9|.
ASASFDEQF
>.|TRBV25-1|.
ASSEQKSPLH
>.|TRBV5-6|.
ASSWRGVAGANVLT
>.|TRBV18|.
ASSPRTAPNEKLF
>.|TRBV5-4|.
ASSLFFGVTGTGELF
>once|TRBV11-2|.
ASSPVDGRDRPLH
>few|TRBV7-2|.
ASSLADRGTNEKLF
>few|TRBV3-1/TRBV3-2|.
ASSQERDSANTGELF
>.|TRBV25-1|.
ASSSSDRNSGELF
>.|TRBV7-7|TRBD1
ASRDRIGNQPQH
>once|TRBV3-1/TRBV3-2|TRBD1
ASSQDGQGVNYGYT
>.|TRBV5-1|.
ASSNGRGINTEAF
>.|TRBV29-1|TRBD1
SVEVGQGGQPQH
>.|TRBV10-1|.
ASSDLFTEAF
>.|TRBV18|.
ASSPPGAHSNQPQH
>.|TRBV28|.
ASSFPGEGTEAF
>.|TRBV5-6|.
ASSLSVYEQY
>.|TRBV6-5|TRBD1
ASRAGTGSYNEQF
>.|TRBV5-1|.
ASSLRGRDPQETQY
>.|TRBV5-1|.
ASSEQGWETQY
>.|TRBV30|.
AWSWAGLQNTIY
>.|TRBV25-1|.
ASNSGAPGYT
>once|TRBV28|.
ASSFEGVYEQY
>.|TRBV14|TRBD1
ASSRDRVNTEAF
>.|TRBV3-1/TRBV3-2|TRBD2
ASRLAGGNYEQY
>.|TRBV6-5|TRBD1
ASRTGITEAF
>.|TRBV7-2|TRBD1
ASAADRVWYNSPLH
>.|TRBV6-5|.
ASSYQGTRQY
>.|TRBV4-1|.
ASSQDAGASTDTQY
>.|TRBV2|TRBD1
ASSALGQSGNTIY
>.|TRBV11-1|TRBD1
ASSRDRGRNQPQH
>.|TRBV27|TRBD1
ASADRENQPQH
>.|TRBV14|TRBD1
ASSHTRGPGQKRFYEQY
>few|TRBV5-4|.
ASSSHPRQAHEQY
>few|TRBV7-9|.
ASSVDRRNSPLH
>.|TRBV5-1|TRBD1
ASSLEGQGYNYGYT
>.|TRBV28|.
ASSSPLGGSYNEQF
>.|TRBV5-4|TRBD2
ASSTTSGGDTQY
>once|TRBV30|TRBD1
AWSADRGYGNTIY
>.|TRBV3-1/TRBV3-2|TRBD1
ASTTGGVSFYNEQF
>.|TRBV19|TRBD1
ASSRAGGFSPLH
>.|TRBV5-1|.
ASSLEGHSNQPQH
>.|TRBV6-5|TRBD1
ASSYGTGANGYT
>many|TRBV27|.
ASSKSTIITEAF
>.|TRBV5-1|TRBD2
ASSLRGGWTDTQY
>few|TRBV3-1/TRBV3-2|.
ASSQGGGDRSSGNTIY
>once|TRBV15|TRBD1
ATSREGMGAGGSGYT
>.|TRBV11-3|.
ASSLDPSFGEAF
>.|TRBV28|TRBD1
ASSQTGVGETQY
>few|TRBV29-1|TRBD1
SVTRDRPENNSPLH
>.|TRBV6-5|.
ASSAQRDTEAF
>.|TRBV18|.
ASSPLKSRVFNEQY
>.|TRBV7-3|TRBD1
ASSTYRGSPLH
>.|TRBV30|TRBD1
AWRPLTGDNEKLF